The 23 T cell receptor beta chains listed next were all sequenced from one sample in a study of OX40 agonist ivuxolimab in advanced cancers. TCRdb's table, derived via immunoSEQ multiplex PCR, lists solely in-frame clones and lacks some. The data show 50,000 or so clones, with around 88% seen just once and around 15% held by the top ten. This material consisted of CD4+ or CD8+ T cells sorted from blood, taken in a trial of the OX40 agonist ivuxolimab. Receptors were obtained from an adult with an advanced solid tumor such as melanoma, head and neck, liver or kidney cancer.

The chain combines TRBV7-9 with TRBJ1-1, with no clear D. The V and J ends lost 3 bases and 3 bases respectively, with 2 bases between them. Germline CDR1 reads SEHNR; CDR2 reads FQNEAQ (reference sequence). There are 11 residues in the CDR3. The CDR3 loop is CASSFDTEAFF. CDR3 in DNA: TGTGCCAGCAGCTTCGACACTGAAGCTTTCTTT.

The chain's CDR3 is CASSMGLYNEQFF. DNA for the CDR3: TGCGCCAGCAGCATGGGACTATACAATGAGCAGTTCTTC. The V gene is TRBV5-1, the J gene TRBJ2-1; 7 positions agree with TRBD2. Germline V gene sequence: CDR1 SGHRS, CDR2 YFSETQ. The trim removed 4 bases at V and 4 bases at J, leaving 2 bases unmatched. The CDR3 has 13 residues.

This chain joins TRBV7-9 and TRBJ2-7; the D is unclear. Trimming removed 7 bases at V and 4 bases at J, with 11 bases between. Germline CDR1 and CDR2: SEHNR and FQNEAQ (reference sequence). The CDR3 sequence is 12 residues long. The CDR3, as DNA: TGTGCCAGCACCTCGGACGGTTACGAGCAGTACTTC. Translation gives CASTSDGYEQYF. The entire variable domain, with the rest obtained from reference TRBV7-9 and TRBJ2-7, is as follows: DTGVSQNPRHKITKRGQNVTFRCDPISEHNRLYWYRQTLGQGPEFLTYFQNEAQLEKSRLLSDRFSAERPKGSFSTLEIQRTEQGDSAMYLCASTSDGYEQYFGPGTRLTVT.

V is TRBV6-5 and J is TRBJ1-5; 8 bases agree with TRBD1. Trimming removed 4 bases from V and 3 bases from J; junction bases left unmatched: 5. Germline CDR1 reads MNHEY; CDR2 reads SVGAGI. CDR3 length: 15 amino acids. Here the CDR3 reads CASSSTRGPNQPQHF. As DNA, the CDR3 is TGTGCCAGCAGTTCGACCAGGGGGCCCAATCAGCCCCAGCATTTT.

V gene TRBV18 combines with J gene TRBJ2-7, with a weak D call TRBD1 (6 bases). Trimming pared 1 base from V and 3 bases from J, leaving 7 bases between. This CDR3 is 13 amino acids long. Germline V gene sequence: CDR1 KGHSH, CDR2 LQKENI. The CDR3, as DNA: TGTGCCAGCTCACCACGGGACATCTACGAGCAGTACTTC. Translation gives CASSPRDIYEQYF.

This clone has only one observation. CDR3 coding DNA: TGTGCCAGCAGTGGGGTTCCCTATATGGGGGGCTACACCTTC. Translating gives CASSGVPYMGGYTF. The V call is TRBV25-1, the J call TRBJ1-2; D unclear. The CDR3 consists of 14 residues. Trimming left V 4 bases short and J 8 bases short, with 17 bases between. Per the germline V gene, CDR1 is MGHDK and CDR2 is SYGVNS.

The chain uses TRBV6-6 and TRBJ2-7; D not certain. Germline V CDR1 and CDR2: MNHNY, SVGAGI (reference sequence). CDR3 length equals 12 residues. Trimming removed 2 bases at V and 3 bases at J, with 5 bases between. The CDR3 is CASSYGLYEQYF. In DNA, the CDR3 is TGTGCCAGCAGTTACGGCCTCTACGAGCAGTACTTC.

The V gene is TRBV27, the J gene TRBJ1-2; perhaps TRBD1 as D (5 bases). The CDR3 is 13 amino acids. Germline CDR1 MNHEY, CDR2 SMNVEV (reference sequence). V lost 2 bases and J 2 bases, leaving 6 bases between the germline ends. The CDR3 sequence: CASSLQGNYGYTF. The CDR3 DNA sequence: TGTGCCAGCAGTTTACAGGGAAACTATGGCTACACCTTC.

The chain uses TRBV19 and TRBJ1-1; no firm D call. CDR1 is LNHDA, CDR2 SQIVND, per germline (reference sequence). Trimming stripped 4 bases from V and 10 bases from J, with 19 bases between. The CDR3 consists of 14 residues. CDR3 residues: CASSSTGFSTGAFF. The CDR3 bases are TGTGCCAGTAGTAGTACCGGGTTTTCGACGGGAGCTTTCTTT.

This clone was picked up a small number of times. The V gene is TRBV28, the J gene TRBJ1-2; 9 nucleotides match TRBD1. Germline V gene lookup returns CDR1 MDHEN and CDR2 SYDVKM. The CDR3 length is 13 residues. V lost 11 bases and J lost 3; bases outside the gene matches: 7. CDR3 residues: CAVLGQGHYGYTF. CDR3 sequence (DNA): TGTGCCGTTCTGGGACAGGGACACTATGGCTACACCTTC.

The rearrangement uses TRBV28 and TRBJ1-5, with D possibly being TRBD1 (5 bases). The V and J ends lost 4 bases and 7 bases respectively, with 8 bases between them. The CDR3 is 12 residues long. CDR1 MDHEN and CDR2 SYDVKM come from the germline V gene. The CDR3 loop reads CASSSWGQPQHF. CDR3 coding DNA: TGTGCCAGCAGTTCGTGGGGGCAGCCCCAGCATTTT.

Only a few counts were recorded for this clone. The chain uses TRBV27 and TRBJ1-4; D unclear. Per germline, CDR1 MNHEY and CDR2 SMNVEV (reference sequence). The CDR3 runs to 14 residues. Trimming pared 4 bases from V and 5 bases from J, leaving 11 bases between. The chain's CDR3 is CASSSHGVNEKLFF. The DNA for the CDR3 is TGTGCCAGCAGTTCCCACGGGGTGAATGAAAAACTGTTTTTT.

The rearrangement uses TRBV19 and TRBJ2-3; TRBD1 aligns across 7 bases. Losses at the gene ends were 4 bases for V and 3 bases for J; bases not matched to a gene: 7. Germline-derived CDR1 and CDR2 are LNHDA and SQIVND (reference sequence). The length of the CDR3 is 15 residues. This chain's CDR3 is CASSTQGVWTDTQYF. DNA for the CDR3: TGTGCCAGTAGTACCCAGGGGGTCTGGACAGATACGCAGTATTTT.

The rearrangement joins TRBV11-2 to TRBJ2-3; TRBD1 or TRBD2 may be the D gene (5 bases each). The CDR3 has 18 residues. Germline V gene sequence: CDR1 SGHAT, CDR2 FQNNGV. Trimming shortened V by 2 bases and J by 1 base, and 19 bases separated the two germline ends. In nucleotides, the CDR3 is TGTGCCAGCAGCTTAAGGGGCCTGCGGGCAGGAGGCACAGATACGCAGTATTTT. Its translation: CASSLRGLRAGGTDTQYF.

The CDR3, as DNA: TGTGCCAGCTCACCATTTACTGGAAACACCATATATTTT. Its translation: CASSPFTGNTIYF. The chain carries TRBV18 and TRBJ1-3; D gene unclear. Germline V lookup: CDR1 KGHSH, CDR2 LQKENI. The CDR3 spans 13 residues. V lost 2 bases to trimming and J lost 2 bases, with 4 bases between them.

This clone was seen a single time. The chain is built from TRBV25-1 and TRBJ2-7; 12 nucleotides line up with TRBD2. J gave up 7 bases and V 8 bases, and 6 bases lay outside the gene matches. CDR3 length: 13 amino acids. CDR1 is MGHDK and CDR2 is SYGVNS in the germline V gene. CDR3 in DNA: TGTGCCAGCTCCCTAGCGGGAGGGCAGGAGCAGTACTTC. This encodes CASSLAGGQEQYF.

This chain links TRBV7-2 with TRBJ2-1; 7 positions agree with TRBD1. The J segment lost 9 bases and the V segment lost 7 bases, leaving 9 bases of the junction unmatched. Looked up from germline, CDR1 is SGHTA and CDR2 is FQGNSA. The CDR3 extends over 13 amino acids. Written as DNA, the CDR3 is TGTGCCAGCAACGGACTGGCAGGGGGTGAGCAGTTCTTC. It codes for CASNGLAGGEQFF.

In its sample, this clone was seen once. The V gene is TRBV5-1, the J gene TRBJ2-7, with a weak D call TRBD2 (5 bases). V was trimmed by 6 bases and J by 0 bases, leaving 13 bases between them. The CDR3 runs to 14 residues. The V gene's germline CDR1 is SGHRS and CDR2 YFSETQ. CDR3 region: CASNPRGSSYEQYF. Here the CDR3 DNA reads TGCGCCAGCAACCCCCGAGGGAGCTCCTACGAGCAGTACTTC.

CDR3 region: CASSLIKRDRNTGELFF. For the CDR3, the DNA is TGCGCCAGCAGCTTGATAAAGCGGGACAGGAACACCGGGGAGCTGTTTTTT. V is TRBV5-1 and J is TRBJ2-2, with D perhaps matching TRBD1 or TRBD2 (7 bases each). Germline-derived CDR1 and CDR2 are SGHRS and YFSETQ. V was clipped by 1 base and J by 1 base, with 14 bases between them. The CDR3 has 17 residues.

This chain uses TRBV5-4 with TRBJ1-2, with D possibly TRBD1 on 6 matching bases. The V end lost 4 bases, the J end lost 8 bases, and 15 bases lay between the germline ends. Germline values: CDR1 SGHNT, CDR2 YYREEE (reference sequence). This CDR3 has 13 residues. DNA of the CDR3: TGTGCCAGCAGCCCGAGTGGCAGGGGAGGCTACACCTTC. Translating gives CASSPSGRGGYTF.

The CDR3: CAWGRALGYEKLFF. The CDR3 region has the DNA TGTGCCTGGGGAAGGGCCTTGGGATATGAAAAACTGTTTTTT. The chain uses TRBV30 and TRBJ1-4; D ambiguous. CDR1 is GTSNPN and CDR2 is SVGIG in the germline V gene (reference sequence). V lost 5 bases and J 6 bases, leaving 16 bases between the germline ends. The CDR3 has 14 amino acids.

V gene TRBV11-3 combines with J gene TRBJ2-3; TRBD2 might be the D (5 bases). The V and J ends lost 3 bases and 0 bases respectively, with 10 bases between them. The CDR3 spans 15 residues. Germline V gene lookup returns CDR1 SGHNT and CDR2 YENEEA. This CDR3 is CASSFGRSSTDTQYF. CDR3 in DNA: TGTGCCAGCAGCTTTGGGAGATCTAGCACAGATACGCAGTATTTT. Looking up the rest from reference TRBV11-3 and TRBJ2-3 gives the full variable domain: EAGVVQSPRYKIIEKKQPVAFWCNPISGHNTLYWYLQNLGQGPELLIRYENEEAVDDSQLPKDRFSAERLKGVDSTLKIQPAELGDSAVYLCASSFGRSSTDTQYFGPGTRLTVL.

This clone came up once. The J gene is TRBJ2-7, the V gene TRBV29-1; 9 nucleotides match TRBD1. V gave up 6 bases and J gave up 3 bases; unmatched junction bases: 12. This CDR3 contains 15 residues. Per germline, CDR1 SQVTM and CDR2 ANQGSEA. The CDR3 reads CSVQTTGQGRYEQYF. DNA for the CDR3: TGCAGCGTCCAGACGACGGGACAGGGTCGCTACGAGCAGTACTTC.